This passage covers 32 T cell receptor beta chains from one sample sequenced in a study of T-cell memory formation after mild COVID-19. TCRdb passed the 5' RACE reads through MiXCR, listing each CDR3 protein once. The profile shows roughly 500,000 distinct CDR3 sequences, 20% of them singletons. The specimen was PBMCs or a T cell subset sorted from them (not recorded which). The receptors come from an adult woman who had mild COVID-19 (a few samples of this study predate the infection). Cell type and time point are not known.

The CDR3 is CASSQDRDLEETQYF. DNA for the CDR3: TGCGCCAGCAGCCAGGACCGGGACTTAGAAGAGACCCAGTACTTC. The V call is TRBV4-3, the J call TRBJ2-5; weak D call: TRBD2 (6 bases). Germline values: CDR1 LGHNA, CDR2 YSLEER. This CDR3 is 15 amino acids long. V gave up 3 bases and J gave up 3 bases, with 14 bases separating them.

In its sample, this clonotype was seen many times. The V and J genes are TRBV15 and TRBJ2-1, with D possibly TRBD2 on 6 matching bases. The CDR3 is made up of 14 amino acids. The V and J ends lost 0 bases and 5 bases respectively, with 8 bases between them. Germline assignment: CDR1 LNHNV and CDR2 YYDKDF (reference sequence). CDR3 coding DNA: TGTGCCACCAGCAGAGATGGGGGGAACAATGAGCAGTTCTTC. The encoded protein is CATSRDGGNNEQFF.

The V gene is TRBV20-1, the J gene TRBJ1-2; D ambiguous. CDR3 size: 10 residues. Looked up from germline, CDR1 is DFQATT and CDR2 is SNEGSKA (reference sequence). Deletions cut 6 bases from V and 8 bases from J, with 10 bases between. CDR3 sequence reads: CSASSSGYTF. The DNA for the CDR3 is TGCAGTGCCTCTTCCAGCGGCTACACCTTC.

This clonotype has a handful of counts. The DNA of the CDR3 is TGCGCCAGCAGACTAGCGGGGGGGCCGCGTTTCTTC. Translation: CASRLAGGPRFF. J is TRBJ2-1 and V is TRBV5-1; 13 bases map to TRBD2. The length of the CDR3 is 12 residues. Looked up from germline, CDR1 is SGHRS and CDR2 is YFSETQ. V lost 5 bases, J lost 16 bases, and 6 bases stayed unmatched.

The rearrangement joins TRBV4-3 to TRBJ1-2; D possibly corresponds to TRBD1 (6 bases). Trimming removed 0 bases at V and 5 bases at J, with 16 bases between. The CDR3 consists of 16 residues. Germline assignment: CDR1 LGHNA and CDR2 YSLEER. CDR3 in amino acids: CASSQDFEGTPYGYTF. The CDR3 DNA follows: TGCGCCAGCAGCCAAGATTTTGAAGGGACACCATATGGCTACACCTTC.

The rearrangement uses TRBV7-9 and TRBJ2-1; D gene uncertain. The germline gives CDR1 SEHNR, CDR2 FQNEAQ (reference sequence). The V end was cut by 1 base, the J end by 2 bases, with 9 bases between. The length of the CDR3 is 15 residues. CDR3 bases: TGTGCCAGCAGCTTAGAAAGGGAACCCTACAATGAGCAGTTCTTC. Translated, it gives CASSLEREPYNEQFF.

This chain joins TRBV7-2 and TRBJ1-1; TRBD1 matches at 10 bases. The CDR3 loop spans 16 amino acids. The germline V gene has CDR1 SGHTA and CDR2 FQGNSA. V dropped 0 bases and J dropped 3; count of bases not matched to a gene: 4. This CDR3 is CASSLAGTGVYTEAFF. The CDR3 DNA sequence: TGTGCCAGCAGCTTAGCGGGGACAGGGGTCTACACTGAAGCTTTCTTT.

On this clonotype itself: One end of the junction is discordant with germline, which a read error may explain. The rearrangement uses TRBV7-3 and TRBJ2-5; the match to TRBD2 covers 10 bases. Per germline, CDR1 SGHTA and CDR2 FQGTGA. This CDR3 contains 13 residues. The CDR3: CASSLGTSETQNF. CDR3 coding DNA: TGTGCCAGCAGCTTAGGGACTAGCGAGACCCAGAACTTC.

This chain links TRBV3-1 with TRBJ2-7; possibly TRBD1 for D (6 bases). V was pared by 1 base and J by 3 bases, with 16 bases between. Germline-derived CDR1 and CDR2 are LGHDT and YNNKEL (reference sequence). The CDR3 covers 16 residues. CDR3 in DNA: TGTGCCAGCAGCCAAGGCTTCCGGGACACAAGCTACGAGCAGTACTTC. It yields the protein CASSQGFRDTSYEQYF.

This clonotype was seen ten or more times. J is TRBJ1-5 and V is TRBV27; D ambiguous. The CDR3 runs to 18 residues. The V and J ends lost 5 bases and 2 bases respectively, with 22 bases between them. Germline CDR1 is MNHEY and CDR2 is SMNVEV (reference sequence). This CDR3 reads CASSQTVDLFGGNQPQHF. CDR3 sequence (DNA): TGTGCCAGCAGTCAAACGGTCGACCTTTTTGGGGGCAATCAGCCCCAGCATTTT.

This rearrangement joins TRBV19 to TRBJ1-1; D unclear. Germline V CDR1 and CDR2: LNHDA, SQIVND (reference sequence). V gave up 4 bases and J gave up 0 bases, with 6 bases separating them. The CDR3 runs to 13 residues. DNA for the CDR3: TGTGCCAGTAGTACTCTCATGAACACTGAAGCTTTCTTT. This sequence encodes CASSTLMNTEAFF.

The CDR3 here is CASRNVDSASTDTQYF. The DNA of the CDR3 is TGTGCCAGCAGGAACGTGGACAGTGCTAGCACAGATACGCAGTATTTT. J is TRBJ2-3 and V is TRBV12-3 or TRBV12-4; D perhaps matches TRBD1 (6 bases). The CDR3 loop spans 16 amino acids. V dropped 6 bases and J dropped 0 bases, with 16 bases sitting between them.

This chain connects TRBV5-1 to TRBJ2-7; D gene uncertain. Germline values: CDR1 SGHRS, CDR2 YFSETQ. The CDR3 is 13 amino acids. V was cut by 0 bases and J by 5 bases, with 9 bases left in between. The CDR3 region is CASSLARSHEQYF. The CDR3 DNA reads TGCGCCAGCAGCTTGGCTAGGTCCCACGAGCAGTACTTC.

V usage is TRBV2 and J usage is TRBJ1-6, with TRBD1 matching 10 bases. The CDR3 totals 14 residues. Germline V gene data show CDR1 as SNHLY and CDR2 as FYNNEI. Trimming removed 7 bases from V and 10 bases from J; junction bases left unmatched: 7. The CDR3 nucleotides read TGTGCCAGCACCAGGGACAGGGGAGACTCACCCCTCCACTTT. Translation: CASTRDRGDSPLHF.

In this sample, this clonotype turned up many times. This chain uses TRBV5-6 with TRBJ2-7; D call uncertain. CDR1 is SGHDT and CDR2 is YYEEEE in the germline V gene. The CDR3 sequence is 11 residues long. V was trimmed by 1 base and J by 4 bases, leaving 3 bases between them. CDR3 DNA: TGTGCCAGCAGCTTGATGTACGAGCAGTACTTC. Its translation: CASSLMYEQYF.

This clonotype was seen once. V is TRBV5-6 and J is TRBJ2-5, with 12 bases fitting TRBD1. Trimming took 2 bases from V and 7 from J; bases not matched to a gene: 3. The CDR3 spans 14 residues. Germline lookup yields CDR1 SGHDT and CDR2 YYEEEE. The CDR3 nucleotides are TGTGCCAGCAGCTTCGGGACAGGGGGCGCGACCCAGTACTTC. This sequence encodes CASSFGTGGATQYF.

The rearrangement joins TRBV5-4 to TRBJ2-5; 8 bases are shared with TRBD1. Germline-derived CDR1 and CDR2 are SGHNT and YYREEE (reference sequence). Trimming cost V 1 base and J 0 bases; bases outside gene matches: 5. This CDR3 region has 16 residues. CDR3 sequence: CASSLWQGAHQETQYF. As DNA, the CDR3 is TGTGCCAGCAGCTTGTGGCAGGGGGCGCACCAAGAGACCCAGTACTTC.

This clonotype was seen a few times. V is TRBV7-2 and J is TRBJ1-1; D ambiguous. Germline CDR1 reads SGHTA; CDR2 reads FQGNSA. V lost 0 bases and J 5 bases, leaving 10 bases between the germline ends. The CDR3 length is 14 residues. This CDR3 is CASSLASGLTEAFF. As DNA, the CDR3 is TGTGCCAGCAGCTTAGCGTCCGGGTTGACTGAAGCTTTCTTT.

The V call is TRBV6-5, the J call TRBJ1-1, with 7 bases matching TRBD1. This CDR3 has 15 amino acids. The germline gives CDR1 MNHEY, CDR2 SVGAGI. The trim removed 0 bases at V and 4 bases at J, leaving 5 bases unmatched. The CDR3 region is CASSYSSTGVTEAFF. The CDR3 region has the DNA TGTGCCAGCAGTTACTCGAGTACAGGGGTCACTGAAGCTTTCTTT.

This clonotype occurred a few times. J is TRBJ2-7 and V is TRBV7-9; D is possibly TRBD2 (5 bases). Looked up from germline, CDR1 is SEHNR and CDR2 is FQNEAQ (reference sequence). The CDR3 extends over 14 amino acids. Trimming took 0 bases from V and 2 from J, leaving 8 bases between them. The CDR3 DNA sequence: TGTGCCAGCAGCTTAGCTGGACTCACCTACGAGCAGTACTTC. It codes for CASSLAGLTYEQYF.

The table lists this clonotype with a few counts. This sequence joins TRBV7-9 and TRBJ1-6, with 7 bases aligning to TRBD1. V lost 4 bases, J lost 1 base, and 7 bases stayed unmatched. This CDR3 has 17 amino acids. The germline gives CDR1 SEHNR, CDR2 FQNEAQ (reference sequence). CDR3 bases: TGTGCCAGCAGCTCACCGGGACAGCTTTCCTATAATTCACCCCTCCACTTT. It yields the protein CASSSPGQLSYNSPLHF.

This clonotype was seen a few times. The DNA of the CDR3 is TGTGCCAGCCTGCGTACAGGGGGCCACTACGAGCAGTACTTC. Its protein product is CASLRTGGHYEQYF. This sequence joins TRBV27 and TRBJ2-7; 9 bases map to TRBD1. J gave up 3 bases and V 8 bases, and 8 bases lay outside the gene matches. The CDR3 is 14 amino acids. CDR1 is MNHEY, CDR2 SMNVEV, per germline (reference sequence).

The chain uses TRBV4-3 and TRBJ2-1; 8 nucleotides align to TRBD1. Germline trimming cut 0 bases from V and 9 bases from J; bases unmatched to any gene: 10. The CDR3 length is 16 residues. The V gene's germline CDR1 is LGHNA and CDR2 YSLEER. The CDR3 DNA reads TGCGCCAGCAGCCAAGATGGGCGACAGGGGACTGGTGAGCAGTTCTTC. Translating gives CASSQDGRQGTGEQFF.

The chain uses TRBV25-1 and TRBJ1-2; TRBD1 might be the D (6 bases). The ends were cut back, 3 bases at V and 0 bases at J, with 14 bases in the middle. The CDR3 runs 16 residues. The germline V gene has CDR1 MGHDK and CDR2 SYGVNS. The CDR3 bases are TGTGCCAGCAGTGATGGGGGCAGGGGAACTAACTATGGCTACACCTTC. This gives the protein CASSDGGRGTNYGYTF.

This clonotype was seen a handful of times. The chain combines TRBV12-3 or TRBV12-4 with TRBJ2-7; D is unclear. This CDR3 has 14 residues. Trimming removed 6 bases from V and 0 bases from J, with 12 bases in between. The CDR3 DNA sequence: TGTGCCAGCAGCCTAATCTATAGCTCCTACGAGCAGTACTTC. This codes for CASSLIYSSYEQYF.

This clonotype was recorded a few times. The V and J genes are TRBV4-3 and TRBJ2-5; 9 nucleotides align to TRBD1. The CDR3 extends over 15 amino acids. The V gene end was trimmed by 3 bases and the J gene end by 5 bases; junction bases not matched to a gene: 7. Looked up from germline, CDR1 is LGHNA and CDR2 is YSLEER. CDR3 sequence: CASSHRDREGETQYF. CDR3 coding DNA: TGCGCCAGCAGCCATCGGGACAGGGAGGGGGAGACCCAGTACTTC.

The CDR3, as DNA: TGTGCCAGCAGCTTACTAGCGGGGGGGCCCTCAGATACGCAGTATTTT. Amino acid sequence: CASSLLAGGPSDTQYF. The V and J genes are TRBV7-9 and TRBJ2-3; 12 bases align to TRBD2. V lost 2 bases and J lost 4; bases outside the gene matches: 4. CDR3 length equals 16 residues. Germline V gives CDR1 SEHNR, CDR2 FQNEAQ (reference sequence).

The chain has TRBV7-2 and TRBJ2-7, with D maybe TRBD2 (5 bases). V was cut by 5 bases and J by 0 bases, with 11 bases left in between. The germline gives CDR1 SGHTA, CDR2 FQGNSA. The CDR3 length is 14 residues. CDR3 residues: CASSVSGVSYEQYF. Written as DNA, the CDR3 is TGTGCCAGCAGCGTCTCCGGGGTCTCCTACGAGCAGTACTTC.

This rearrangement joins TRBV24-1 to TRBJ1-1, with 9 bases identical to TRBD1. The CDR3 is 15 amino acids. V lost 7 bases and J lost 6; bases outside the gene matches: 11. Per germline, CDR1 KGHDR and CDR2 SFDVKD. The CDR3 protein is CATRPDGTGRSEAFF. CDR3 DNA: TGTGCCACCAGGCCGGATGGGACAGGGAGGTCTGAAGCTTTCTTT.

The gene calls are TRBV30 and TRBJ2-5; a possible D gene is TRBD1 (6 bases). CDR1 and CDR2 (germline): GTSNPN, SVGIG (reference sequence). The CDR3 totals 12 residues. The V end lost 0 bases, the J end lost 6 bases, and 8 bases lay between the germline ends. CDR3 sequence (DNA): TGTGCCTGGAGTGTACAGGGTCAGACCCAGTACTTC. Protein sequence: CAWSVQGQTQYF.

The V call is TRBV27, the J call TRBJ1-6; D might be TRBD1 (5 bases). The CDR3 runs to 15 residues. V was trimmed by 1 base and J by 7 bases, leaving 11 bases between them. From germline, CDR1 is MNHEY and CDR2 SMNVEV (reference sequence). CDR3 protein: CASSLYGGMNSPLHF. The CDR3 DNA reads TGTGCCAGCAGTTTATATGGGGGGATGAATTCACCCCTCCACTTT.

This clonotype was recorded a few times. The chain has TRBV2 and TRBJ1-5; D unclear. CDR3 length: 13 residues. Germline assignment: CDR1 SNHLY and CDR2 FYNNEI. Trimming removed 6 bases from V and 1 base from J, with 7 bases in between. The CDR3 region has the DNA TGTGCCAGCAGGGAGGGAAGCAATCAGCCCCAGCATTTT. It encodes CASREGSNQPQHF.